The 25 T cell receptor beta chains listed next were all sequenced from one sample in a study of vaccination and CD4 T cells after COVID-19. Treatment described: approximately 11-day PBMC culture with coronavirus spike peptide pools or control peptides (ViraFEST assay). Antigen specificity for these receptors is unknown. Sequencing of DNA taken from cultured CD4+ T cells relied on the Oncomine TCR Beta short-read assay. TCRdb reprocessed the PCR reads via MiXCR and lists one record per CDR3 protein. The top ten hold around 7.5% of the sample, which has fewer than 15,000 distinct CDR3 sequences, less than 80% seen once. This material consisted of CD4+ T cells from blood, cultured in vitro, taken before SARS-CoV-2 vaccination. These receptors were collected from a human donor who had recovered from COVID-19.

The chain recombines TRBV7-9 with TRBJ2-7; 8 bases are shared with TRBD2. This CDR3 has 16 residues. Per germline, CDR1 SEHNR and CDR2 FQNEAQ (reference sequence). Trimming cost V 5 bases and J 5 bases; bases outside gene matches: 14. CDR3 amino acids: CASSPASQGTRDEQYF. In DNA form, the CDR3 reads TGTGCCAGCAGCCCCGCCAGCCAGGGGACTAGAGACGAGCAGTACTTC.

The chain couples TRBV28 to TRBJ1-6; 9 bases map to TRBD1. After removal of 5 bases from V and 5 bases from J, the junction contained 4 bases not matched to a gene. CDR1 MDHEN and CDR2 SYDVKM come from the germline V gene. The CDR3 is 15 amino acids. The CDR3 nucleotides are TGTGCCAGCAGTATACAGGGGGCGCATAATTCACCCCTCCACTTT. Its translation: CASSIQGAHNSPLHF.

The V call is TRBV6-1, the J call TRBJ1-5, with D unclear. Germline lookup yields CDR1 MNHNS and CDR2 SASEGT. The V end lost 8 bases, the J end lost 7 bases, and 15 bases lay between the germline ends. This CDR3 has 13 amino acids. CDR3 nucleotides: TGTGCCAGCCGACGGGATCTGGGGCAGCCCCAGCATTTT. Amino acids: CASRRDLGQPQHF.

J is TRBJ1-6 and V is TRBV20-1; D is unresolved. The V and J ends lost 3 bases and 4 bases respectively, with 7 bases between them. The CDR3 consists of 13 residues. Looked up from germline, CDR1 is DFQATT and CDR2 is SNEGSKA (reference sequence). The CDR3: CSASQEYNSPLHF. CDR3 in DNA: TGCAGTGCTAGTCAGGAGTATAATTCACCCCTCCACTTT.

The chain has TRBV20-1 and TRBJ1-2; 8 nucleotides line up with TRBD1. The CDR3 is 12 amino acids. Germline CDR1 and CDR2: DFQATT and SNEGSKA (reference sequence). V lost 0 bases and J lost 7; bases outside the gene matches: 1. The CDR3 loop is CSARETGGGYTF. CDR3 nucleotides: TGCAGTGCTAGAGAAACAGGGGGTGGCTACACCTTC.

The V gene is TRBV7-9, the J gene TRBJ2-1, with 8 bases that match TRBD2. The J segment lost 8 bases and the V segment lost 1 base, leaving 4 bases of the junction unmatched. The CDR3 spans 14 residues. Germline CDR1 SEHNR, CDR2 FQNEAQ (reference sequence). Written as DNA, the CDR3 is TGTGCCAGCAGCTTAGGCGGGAGGTTGTATGAGCAGTTCTTC. Protein product: CASSLGGRLYEQFF. The full variable domain, its missing parts supplied by reference TRBV7-9 and TRBJ2-1, is DTGVSQNPRHKITKRGQNVTFRCDPISEHNRLYWYRQTLGQGPEFLTYFQNEAQLEKSRLLSDRFSAERPKGSFSTLEIQRTEQGDSAMYLCASSLGGRLYEQFFGPGTRLTVL.

The chain links TRBV27 to TRBJ2-1, with 8 nucleotides matching TRBD1. Germline V CDR1 and CDR2: MNHEY, SMNVEV (reference sequence). The trim removed 5 bases at V and 2 bases at J, leaving 8 bases unmatched. CDR3 length equals 16 residues. Here the CDR3 DNA reads TGTGCCAGCAGTCAAACAGGGGGAGTCGCCTACAATGAGCAGTTCTTC. This encodes CASSQTGGVAYNEQFF.

The table lists this clonotype with a few counts. The rearrangement joins TRBV2 to TRBJ2-2; D ambiguous. From germline, CDR1 is SNHLY and CDR2 FYNNEI. The CDR3 sequence is 13 residues long. V was shortened by 5 bases and J by 5 bases, with 9 bases between the two germline ends. The CDR3 loop is CASSFDITGELFF. Here the CDR3 DNA reads TGTGCCAGCAGTTTTGACATAACCGGGGAGCTGTTTTTT.

This rearrangement joins TRBV6-1 to TRBJ1-6; no reliable D call. V was trimmed by 0 bases and J by 4 bases, leaving 10 bases between them. The CDR3 runs to 16 residues. Germline lookup yields CDR1 MNHNS and CDR2 SASEGT. The CDR3 protein is CASSEAGSRYNSPLHF. The CDR3 nucleotides read TGTGCCAGCAGTGAAGCGGGAAGCCGATATAATTCACCCCTCCACTTT.

The V gene is TRBV12-3 or TRBV12-4, the J gene TRBJ2-7; no definite D call. The V end was cut by 1 base, the J end by 4 bases, with 2 bases between. This CDR3 contains 11 residues. The CDR3: CASSLGYEQYF. CDR3 sequence (DNA): TGTGCCAGCAGTTTAGGGTACGAGCAGTACTTC.

In this sample, this clonotype turned up a few times. V and J are TRBV20-1 and TRBJ2-7; 10 positions match TRBD2. The CDR3 extends over 15 amino acids. Germline lookup yields CDR1 DFQATT and CDR2 SNEGSKA (reference sequence). The junction had 7 bases not matched to a gene; V was cut back by 0 bases and J by 5 bases. This chain's CDR3 is CSARDSASGRDEQYF. CDR3 coding DNA: TGCAGTGCTAGAGATTCGGCTAGCGGGAGAGACGAGCAGTACTTC.

The chain has TRBV7-9 and TRBJ1-2, with D possibly TRBD1 on 5 matching bases. Trimming cost V 5 bases and J 2 bases, with 6 bases left between them. Germline CDR1 reads SEHNR; CDR2 reads FQNEAQ (reference sequence). This CDR3 has 12 residues. Here the CDR3 DNA reads TGTGCCAGCAGCAGACAGAACTATGGCTACACCTTC. Its translation is CASSRQNYGYTF.

This chain links TRBV7-2 with TRBJ2-4; D is possibly TRBD1 or TRBD2 (5 bases each). CDR1 and CDR2 (germline): SGHTA, FQGNSA. Trimming removed 5 bases at V and 8 bases at J, with 19 bases between. The CDR3 has 15 residues. The CDR3 sequence: CASSPTGARKDIQYF. In DNA, the CDR3 is TGTGCCAGCAGCCCAACCGGGGCCCGTAAAGACATTCAGTACTTC.

The chain carries TRBV5-1 and TRBJ2-5; D gene unclear. CDR1 and CDR2 (germline): SGHRS, YFSETQ. V shed 1 base and J shed 0 bases, with 13 bases lying between them. This CDR3 contains 16 residues. DNA for the CDR3: TGCGCCAGCAGCTTGTATAACAGAGTAAACCAAGAGACCCAGTACTTC. As protein: CASSLYNRVNQETQYF.

Only a few counts were recorded for this clonotype. The chain recombines TRBV6-2 or TRBV6-3 with TRBJ2-2; 9 positions match TRBD1. The trim removed 10 bases at V and 5 bases at J, leaving 8 bases unmatched. Germline-derived CDR1 and CDR2 are MNHEY and SVGEGT. CDR3 length equals 14 residues. The CDR3 DNA reads TGTGCCACCAACAGGGGGCTAAGGACCGGGGAGCTGTTTTTT. Translation gives CATNRGLRTGELFF.

The chain uses TRBV12-5 and TRBJ2-7; 11 bases fit TRBD2. CDR1 is LGHNT, CDR2 FRNRAP, per germline. This CDR3 has 19 residues. Trimming cost V 5 bases and J 0 bases; bases outside gene matches: 15. The CDR3 DNA is TGTGCTAGTGGTATACGGACTAGCGGGCCTGATGAGAGCTCCTACGAGCAGTACTTC. Translating it yields CASGIRTSGPDESSYEQYF.

This clonotype was observed a handful of times. The gene calls are TRBV27 and TRBJ1-4; weak D call: TRBD1 (5 bases). The CDR3 has 14 residues. The germline V gene encodes CDR1 MNHEY and CDR2 SMNVEV (reference sequence). The germline V and J ends were trimmed by 6 bases and 8 bases, with 16 bases remaining between them. The CDR3: CASRRRGDSEKLFF. The DNA for the CDR3 is TGTGCCAGCAGACGGAGGGGCGATTCGGAAAAACTGTTTTTT.

This sequence joins TRBV18 and TRBJ2-3, with D hard to call. The CDR3 sequence is 14 residues long. Per germline, CDR1 KGHSH and CDR2 LQKENI. Trimming removed 3 bases from V and 0 bases from J, with 7 bases in between. CDR3 residues: CASSPITSTDTQYF. The CDR3 DNA reads as TGTGCCAGCTCACCCATAACAAGCACAGATACGCAGTATTTT.

This chain connects TRBV7-3 to TRBJ2-1, with TRBD2 identical over 13 bases. V shed 5 bases, J shed 6 bases, and the junction held 7 bases outside the gene matches. The CDR3 is 16 amino acids. Looked up from germline, CDR1 is SGHTA and CDR2 is FQGTGA. The CDR3 spells CASSLRTSGRLNEQFF. The CDR3 bases are TGTGCCAGCAGCCTCAGGACTAGCGGGAGACTCAATGAGCAGTTCTTC.

This chain connects TRBV19 to TRBJ1-5; possible D gene TRBD1, 6 bases. CDR3 length equals 15 residues. Trimming removed 1 base at V and 2 bases at J, with 9 bases between. The V gene's germline CDR1 is LNHDA and CDR2 SQIVND (reference sequence). CDR3 DNA: TGTGCCAGTAGTATAGCGGGGGCGGGCAATCAGCCCCAGCATTTT. This gives the protein CASSIAGAGNQPQHF.

This rearrangement joins TRBV20-1 to TRBJ2-5, with D possibly TRBD2 on 6 matching bases. Per germline, CDR1 DFQATT and CDR2 SNEGSKA (reference sequence). V lost 7 bases and J lost 3, with 18 bases in between. The CDR3 contains 14 residues. The CDR3 loop reads CSVKETWGEETQYF. The CDR3 coding sequence is TGCAGTGTTAAGGAAACCTGGGGGGAAGAGACCCAGTACTTC.

The chain joins TRBV30 to TRBJ1-1, with D possibly matching TRBD1 (6 bases). The CDR3 extends over 13 amino acids. Germline CDR1 reads GTSNPN; CDR2 reads SVGIG (reference sequence). The ends were cut back, 4 bases at V and 0 bases at J, with 9 bases in the middle. CDR3 sequence reads: CAWNRQVNTEAFF. In nucleotides, the CDR3 is TGTGCCTGGAATAGACAGGTGAACACTGAAGCTTTCTTT.

J is TRBJ2-3 and V is TRBV20-1; 9 positions match TRBD1. Germline V gives CDR1 DFQATT, CDR2 SNEGSKA (reference sequence). The CDR3 has 15 amino acids. V dropped 0 bases and J dropped 3; count of bases not matched to a gene: 4. The CDR3 nucleotides are TGCAGTGCTAGAGAGGGACAGGGCTTAACAGATACGCAGTATTTT. It encodes CSAREGQGLTDTQYF.

The genes are TRBV28 and TRBJ1-2; D call uncertain. The CDR3 contains 14 residues. Germline lookup yields CDR1 MDHEN and CDR2 SYDVKM. V dropped 5 bases and J dropped 6 bases, with 16 bases sitting between them. The CDR3 here is CASSEQVQVNGYTF. In DNA, the CDR3 is TGTGCCAGCAGTGAACAAGTTCAAGTCAATGGCTACACCTTC.

This clonotype was seen just once. The chain recombines TRBV7-9 with TRBJ2-5, with TRBD2 identical over 11 bases. V shed 2 bases and J 4 bases; nucleotides not matched to a gene: 9. The CDR3 consists of 17 residues. The V gene's germline CDR1 is SEHNR and CDR2 FQNEAQ (reference sequence). The CDR3 protein is CASSLTIAGGPGETQYF. CDR3 sequence (DNA): TGTGCCAGCAGCTTAACTATAGCGGGAGGGCCAGGAGAGACCCAGTACTTC.